This T cell receptor beta chain was captured in a study of vaccination effects on CD4 cells after COVID-19. Overall study: Specimens were obtained from a couple of convalescent patients 16 days and one week prior to vaccination.

Only in-frame clones appear in the TCRdb table, and some are missing; sequencing was by immunoSEQ multiplex PCR. The sample yields under 80,000 clones, over 60% seen once. Looked up from germline, CDR1 is MNHEY and CDR2 is SVGEGT. The CDR3 consists of 19 residues. The V and J ends lost 2 bases and 4 bases, in that order; junction bases with no gene match: 19. In the case of this clone: Its antigen is undetermined.

With the ViraFEST assay, the study expanded antigen-specific CD4+ T cells using viral peptide pools, then sequenced them. Scientists isolated CD4+ T cells after a roughly nine-day culture period ended. From March to December 2020, the person had a SARS-CoV-2 infection that was confirmed by PCR. Cultures of 2 million or so PBMC per well contained about 10 IU/ml IL-2 plus 10 ug/ml peptides. Researchers swapped half the medium for IL-2 medium on both days 3 and 7. The sequenced sample was CD4+ T cells from PBMCs cultured with HIV peptides, obtained before COVID-19 vaccination. Subset denoted: HIV-1 Nef peptide pool negative control/reference culture. This chain links TRBV6-2 or TRBV6-3 with TRBJ2-7; 8 bases are a match to TRBD2. This TCR derives from a human donor who had a prior SARS-CoV-2 infection. The CDR3 DNA reads as TGTGCCAGCAGTTACCGTGGGGGGCGGCAGCGCGGGAGGATGTACGAGCAGTACTTC. The encoded protein is CASSYRGGRQRGRMYEQYF.